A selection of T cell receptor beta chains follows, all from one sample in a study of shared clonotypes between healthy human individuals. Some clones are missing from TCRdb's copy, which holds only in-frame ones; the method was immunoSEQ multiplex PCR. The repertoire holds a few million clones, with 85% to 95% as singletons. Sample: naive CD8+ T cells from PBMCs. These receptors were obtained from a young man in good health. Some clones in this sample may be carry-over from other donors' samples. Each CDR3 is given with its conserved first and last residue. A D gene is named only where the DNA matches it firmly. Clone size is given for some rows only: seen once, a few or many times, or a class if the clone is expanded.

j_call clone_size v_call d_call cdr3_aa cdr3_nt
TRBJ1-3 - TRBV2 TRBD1 CASSTRTGSPSGNTIYF TGTGCCAGCAGTACCCGGACAGGCAGTCCCTCTGGAAACACCATATATTTT
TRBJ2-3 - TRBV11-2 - CASSWARGMGTDTQYF TGTGCCAGCAGCTGGGCCCGGGGGATGGGCACAGATACGCAGTATTTT
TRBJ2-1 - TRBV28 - CAGGSSFTYKAYNEQFF TGTGCCGGAGGGTCCTCCTTCACTTACAAAGCCTACAATGAGCAGTTCTTC
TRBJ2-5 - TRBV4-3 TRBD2 CASSPGLAGTGETQYF TGCGCCAGCAGCCCGGGACTAGCGGGAACTGGGGAGACCCAGTACTTC
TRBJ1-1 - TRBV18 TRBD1 CASSSKTNRGRLDTEAFF TGTGCCAGCTCATCAAAGACAAACAGGGGTAGATTGGACACTGAAGCTTTCTTT
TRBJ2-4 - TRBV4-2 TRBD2 CASSQQGSTSGSTKNIQYF TGTGCCAGCAGCCAACAAGGGTCTACTAGCGGGAGCACCAAAAACATTCAGTACTTC
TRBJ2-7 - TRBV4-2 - CASSQGFTYEQYF TGTGCCAGCAGCCAGGGTTTTACCTACGAGCAGTACTTC
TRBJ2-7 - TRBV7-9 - CASSSTRKIYEQYF TGTGCCAGCAGCTCTACAAGGAAAATCTACGAGCAGTACTTC
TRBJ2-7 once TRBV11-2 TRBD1 CASSKSRGGSEQYF TGTGCCAGCAGTAAGTCGAGAGGGGGCAGCGAGCAGTACTTC
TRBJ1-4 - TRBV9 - CASKGRTNEKLFF TGTGCCAGTAAGGGACGGACTAATGAAAAACTGTTTTTT
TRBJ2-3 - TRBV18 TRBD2 CASSPPRLAGVVTDTQYF TGTGCCAGCTCACCACCCAGACTAGCGGGAGTGGTAACAGATACGCAGTATTTT
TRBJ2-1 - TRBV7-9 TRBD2 CASSSSGRYNEQFF TGTGCCAGCAGCTCTAGCGGGCGGTACAATGAGCAGTTCTTC
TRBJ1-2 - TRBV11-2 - CASSLDLSKKINYGYTF TGTGCCAGCAGCTTAGATCTCAGCAAGAAGATTAACTATGGCTACACCTTC
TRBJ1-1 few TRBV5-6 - CASSLRPYGQLNTEAFF TGTGCCAGCAGCTTGAGGCCTTACGGACAGCTGAACACTGAAGCTTTCTTT
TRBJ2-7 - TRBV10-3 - CAISENSYEQYF TGTGCCATCAGTGAGAACTCCTACGAGCAGTACTTC
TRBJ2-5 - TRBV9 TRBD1 CASRKTGGMGETQYF TGTGCCAGCAGAAAGACAGGGGGGATGGGAGAGACCCAGTACTTC
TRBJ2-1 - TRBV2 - CASSQPAPNEQFF TGTGCCAGCAGTCAACCCGCCCCCAATGAGCAGTTCTTC
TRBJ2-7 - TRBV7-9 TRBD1 CASSLWGTGRYEQYF TGTGCCAGCAGCTTGTGGGGGACAGGGCGCTACGAGCAGTACTTC
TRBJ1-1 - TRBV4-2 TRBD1 CASSGRQGGATEAFF TGTGCCAGCAGCGGTAGACAGGGTGGTGCCACTGAAGCTTTCTTT
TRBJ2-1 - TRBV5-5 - CASSLRNNEQFF TGTGCCAGCAGCCTCAGGAACAATGAGCAGTTCTTC
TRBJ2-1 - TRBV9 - CASTNGGSSYNEQFF TGTGCCAGCACCAACGGGGGCTCCTCCTACAATGAGCAGTTCTTC
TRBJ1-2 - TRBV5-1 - CASSLGQGNGYTF TGCGCCAGCAGCTTGGGGCAGGGGAATGGCTACACCTTC
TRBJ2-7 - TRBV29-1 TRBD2 CSATTSGRANEQYF TGCAGCGCTACAACTAGCGGGAGGGCCAACGAGCAGTACTTC
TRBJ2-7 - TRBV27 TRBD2 CASSLVASGSREQYF TGTGCCAGCAGTTTAGTGGCTAGCGGGAGTCGAGAGCAGTACTTC
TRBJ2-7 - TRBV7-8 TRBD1 CASSSYRGAYEQYF TGTGCCAGCAGCTCCTACAGGGGCGCCTACGAGCAGTACTTC
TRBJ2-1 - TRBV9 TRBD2 CASSAGLHNEQFF TGTGCCAGCAGCGCGGGACTACACAATGAGCAGTTCTTC